The entry below describes one T cell receptor beta chain. Repertoires were generated with immunoSEQ multiplex PCR, while TCRdb's copy carries only in-frame clones and drops some. There are fewer than 120,000 clones in the sample; nearly 90% occur only once, and about 5% lies in the top ten. This specimen belongs to a study of blood T cell repertoires in COVID-19. Study summary: Sources were T cells, B-cell-depleted T cells, or PBMCs; the material itself was cDNA or gDNA.

CDR1 and CDR2 from the germline V gene are ENHRY and SYGVKD. The V and J ends lost 4 bases and 8 bases, in that order; junction bases with no gene match: 4. The CDR3 runs to 13 residues. The TCR was taken from a human donor in a cohort sampled during active COVID-19. The sample was peripheral blood. The chain has TRBV10-3 and TRBJ2-1, with 8 positions matching TRBD1. The CDR3 loop reads CAISGQGADEQFF. CDR3 in DNA: TGTGCCATCAGTGGTCAGGGGGCCGATGAGCAGTTCTTC.